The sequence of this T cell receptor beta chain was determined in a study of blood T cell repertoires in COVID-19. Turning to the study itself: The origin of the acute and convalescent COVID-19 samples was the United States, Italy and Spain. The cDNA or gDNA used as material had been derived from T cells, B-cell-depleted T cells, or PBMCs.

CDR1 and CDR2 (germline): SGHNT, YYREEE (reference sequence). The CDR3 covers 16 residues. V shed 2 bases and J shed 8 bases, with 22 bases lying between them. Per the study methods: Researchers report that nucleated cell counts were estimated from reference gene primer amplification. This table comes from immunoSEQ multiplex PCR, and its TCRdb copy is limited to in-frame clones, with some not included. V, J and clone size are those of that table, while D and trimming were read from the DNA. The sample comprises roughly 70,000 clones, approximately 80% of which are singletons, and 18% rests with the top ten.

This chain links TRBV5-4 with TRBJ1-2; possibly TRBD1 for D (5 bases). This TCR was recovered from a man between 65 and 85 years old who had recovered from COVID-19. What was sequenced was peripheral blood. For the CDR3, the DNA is TGTGCCAGCAGCTTTGGAAGTAGTCAGGGCACCCAGGGCTACACCTTC. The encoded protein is CASSFGSSQGTQGYTF.